The clone carrying this T cell receptor beta chain was recorded only once. No antigen is known for it. The junction differs from germline at one of its ends, possibly a read error. This sample was taken from a study of CD8 T cells in ankylosing spondylitis. CDR1 is DFQATT and CDR2 is SNEGSKA in the germline V gene (reference sequence). The CDR3 spans 14 residues. Broader study findings: Seemingly characteristic of ankylosing spondylitis blood was a TCR beta motif consisting of 7 or 8 highly homologous variants. Disease-linked clones reportedly concentrated significantly in matched ankylosing spondylitis synovial fluid.

Library preparation for TCR beta used quantitative 5'-RACE with molecular barcodes. In TCRdb, the 5' RACE reads were re-called with MiXCR into one record per CDR3 protein. This table has 800,000 to 900,000 distinct CDR3 sequences, around 11% appearing once. This TCR was recovered from a male donor with ankylosing spondylitis. Sequencing input: blood, either unsorted or a sorted T cell fraction (not recorded which). The chain links TRBV20-1 to TRBJ2-5, with TRBD2 identical over 9 bases. CDR3 sequence reads: CSARSGGSQGTQYF. Written as DNA, the CDR3 is TGCAGTGCTAGGAGCGGGGGGTCCCAAGGGACCCAGTACTTC.